The 19 T cell receptor beta chains below come from one sample, sequenced in a study of T cell responses to AZD1222 COVID-19 vaccine. The table came from immunoSEQ multiplex PCR; TCRdb's copy has only in-frame clones and leaves some out. The data hold more than 95,000 clones, with around nine tenths observed a single time. Sequenced material: peripheral blood, taken on day 0 of AZD1222 vaccination. These receptors came from an adult in good health.

This chain connects TRBV19 to TRBJ1-6; 7 bases match TRBD1. This CDR3 has 18 residues. Germline CDR1 is LNHDA and CDR2 is SQIVND (reference sequence). Germline trimming cut 7 bases from V and 7 bases from J; bases unmatched to any gene: 19. CDR3 protein: CASIEDSKGAPENSPLHF. The CDR3 bases are TGTGCCAGTATCGAAGACAGCAAGGGGGCCCCAGAAAATTCACCCCTCCACTTT.

The chain has TRBV5-4 and TRBJ2-1; TRBD1 agrees at 8 bases. This CDR3 spans 14 amino acids. V dropped 4 bases and J dropped 5; count of bases not matched to a gene: 5. Germline values: CDR1 SGHNT, CDR2 YYREEE (reference sequence). In DNA form, the CDR3 reads TGTGCCAGCAGCACACGGACAGGGAACAATGAGCAGTTCTTC. Amino acids: CASSTRTGNNEQFF.

The rearrangement joins TRBV4-2 to TRBJ1-5, with D unclear. The CDR3 loop spans 17 amino acids. CDR1 is LGHNA, CDR2 YNFKEQ, per germline. With 0 bases removed from V and 0 bases from J, the gap between germline ends came to 12 bases. The CDR3 loop is CASSQDYPGASNQPQHF. CDR3 DNA sequence: TGTGCCAGCAGCCAAGATTACCCCGGAGCTAGCAATCAGCCCCAGCATTTT.

This clone came up once. The chain links TRBV6-5 to TRBJ1-6; D is unclear. Germline V gene lookup returns CDR1 MNHEY and CDR2 SVGAGI. Trimming left V 10 bases short and J 7 bases short, with 17 bases between. The CDR3 consists of 14 residues. The CDR3 sequence: CAIDSGRLNSPLHF. The DNA of the CDR3 is TGTGCCATCGACTCTGGACGGTTGAATTCACCCCTCCACTTT.

The chain has TRBV14 and TRBJ1-2; TRBD1 matches 8 bases. The trim removed 4 bases at V and 8 bases at J, leaving 12 bases unmatched. CDR1 and CDR2 from the germline V gene are SGHDN and FVKESK. CDR3 length: 15 amino acids. In nucleotides, the CDR3 is TGTGCCAGCAGCCCGAGGACAGGGAGGAACGAGGGCTACACCTTC. Its translation is CASSPRTGRNEGYTF. Full variable domain (rest looked up from reference TRBV14 and TRBJ1-2): EAGVTQFPSHSVIEKGQTVTLRCDPISGHDNLYWYRRVMGKEIKFLLHFVKESKQDESGMPNNRFLAERTGGTYSTLKVQPAELEDSGVYFCASSPRTGRNEGYTFGSGTRLTVV.

With regard to this clone: Other DNA sequences in this sample translate to the same CDR3. Here the CDR3 reads CASSLAVAYNEQFF. CDR3 DNA: TGCGCCAGCAGCTTGGCGGTAGCTTACAATGAGCAGTTCTTC. This chain connects TRBV5-1 to TRBJ2-1; D ambiguous. Germline V gives CDR1 SGHRS, CDR2 YFSETQ. Trimming took off 0 bases at V and 4 bases at J, with 8 bases between the two ends. The CDR3 loop spans 14 amino acids.

This chain uses TRBV18 with TRBJ1-1, with TRBD1 identical over 7 bases. This CDR3 is 14 amino acids long. The junction had 2 bases not matched to a gene; V was cut back by 3 bases and J by 1 base. CDR1 KGHSH and CDR2 LQKENI come from the germline V gene. As DNA, the CDR3 is TGTGCCAGCTCACCGACAGGGACGAACACTGAAGCTTTCTTT. This codes for CASSPTGTNTEAFF.

The V call is TRBV3-1 (or the pseudogene TRBV3-2), the J call TRBJ1-2; tentative D call: TRBD1 (5 bases). Trimming removed 1 base at V and 7 bases at J, with 7 bases between. This CDR3 is 12 amino acids long. The germline CDR1 and CDR2 sequences are LGHDT and YNNKEL (reference sequence). This CDR3 reads CASSQVGGGYTF. DNA of the CDR3: TGTGCCAGCAGCCAAGTTGGGGGTGGCTACACCTTC.

The rearrangement uses TRBV19 and TRBJ1-2; 7 bases are shared with TRBD1. The V gene's germline CDR1 is LNHDA and CDR2 SQIVND (reference sequence). J lost 2 bases, V lost 0 bases, and 3 bases had no gene match. The CDR3 runs to 15 residues. As DNA, the CDR3 is TGTGCCAGTAGTATAGAGGGGGGACAGAACTATGGCTACACCTTC. Protein sequence: CASSIEGGQNYGYTF.

J is TRBJ1-1 and V is TRBV29-1, with a possible D match to TRBD1 (6 bases). The CDR3 length is 14 residues. The V gene lost 3 bases and the J gene lost 1 base, with 12 bases spanning the gap. CDR1 and CDR2 (germline): SQVTM, ANQGSEA. The CDR3 DNA sequence: TGCAGCGTTGAGTTCAGGGGCACGAACACTGAAGCTTTCTTT. It yields the protein CSVEFRGTNTEAFF.

The V and J genes are TRBV2 and TRBJ1-6, with a weak D call TRBD1 (6 bases). This CDR3 is 11 amino acids long. CDR1 and CDR2 (germline): SNHLY, FYNNEI. V gave up 8 bases and J gave up 16 bases, with 15 bases separating them. The CDR3 loop is CASGANRELHF. CDR3 DNA: TGTGCCAGCGGAGCTAACAGGGAGCTCCACTTT.

This clone has just one count. V and J are TRBV27 and TRBJ2-3; perhaps TRBD1 as D (6 bases). The CDR3 extends over 16 amino acids. Looked up from germline, CDR1 is MNHEY and CDR2 is SMNVEV (reference sequence). V was pared by 5 bases and J by 1 base, with 16 bases between. CDR3 DNA sequence: TGTGCCAGCAGTGGGGGCTGGGGTACCCGCACAGATACGCAGTATTTT. Amino acid sequence: CASSGGWGTRTDTQYF.

V is TRBV7-8 and J is TRBJ1-6, with D possibly TRBD1 on 6 matching bases. Trimming left V 1 base short and J 10 bases short, with 17 bases between. Germline values: CDR1 SGHVS, CDR2 FQNEAQ. The CDR3 has 16 residues. CDR3 loop: CASSLGFLQGRSPLHF. DNA for the CDR3: TGTGCCAGCAGCTTAGGTTTTTTACAGGGCCGATCACCCCTCCACTTT.

The V gene is TRBV5-1, the J gene TRBJ1-1; D not resolved. V gave up 4 bases and J gave up 1 base, with 17 bases separating them. CDR1 and CDR2 (germline): SGHRS, YFSETQ. CDR3 length equals 16 residues. In DNA, the CDR3 is TGCGCCAGCAGCGCTCTCCCGGGTCCGGGGAACACTGAAGCTTTCTTT. Translating it yields CASSALPGPGNTEAFF.

This chain uses TRBV2 with TRBJ1-6; D remains ambiguous. V was trimmed by 5 bases and J by 7 bases, leaving 18 bases between them. CDR3 length: 16 amino acids. Germline values: CDR1 SNHLY, CDR2 FYNNEI. The CDR3 nucleotides are TGTGCCAGCAGTCCATCCTTCGACGTCTCCAATTCACCCCTCCACTTT. Encoded protein: CASSPSFDVSNSPLHF. Full variable domain (remainder filled in from reference TRBV2 and TRBJ1-6): EPEVTQTPSHQVTQMGQEVILRCVPISNHLYFYWYRQILGQKVEFLVSFYNNEISEKSEIFDDQFSVERPDGSNFTLKIRSTKLEDSAMYFCASSPSFDVSNSPLHFGNGTRLTVT.

The CDR3 coding sequence is TGTGCCAGCAGCCGTCTCAGGGATAATTCACCCCTCCACTTT. Protein sequence: CASSRLRDNSPLHF. The J gene is TRBJ1-6, the V gene TRBV4-2, with D perhaps TRBD1 (5 bases). The CDR3 consists of 14 residues. Germline V lookup: CDR1 LGHNA, CDR2 YNFKEQ. V was clipped by 4 bases and J by 5 bases, with 9 bases between them.

This chain uses TRBV29-1 with TRBJ1-1, with TRBD1 identical over 7 bases. The germline gives CDR1 SQVTM, CDR2 ANQGSEA. Trimming took 6 bases from V and 0 from J; bases not matched to a gene: 1. The length of the CDR3 is 12 residues. CDR3 protein: CSVGTVNTEAFF. In nucleotides, the CDR3 is TGCAGCGTCGGGACAGTGAACACTGAAGCTTTCTTT.

As DNA, the CDR3 is TGTGCCAGCAGCCGGGACAGAAACACTGAAGCTTTCTTT. Amino acid sequence: CASSRDRNTEAFF. The chain joins TRBV5-8 to TRBJ1-1, with 7 bases fitting TRBD1. The V gene's germline CDR1 is SGHTS and CDR2 YDEGEE. This CDR3 is built from 13 residues. Losses at the gene ends were 4 bases for V and 2 bases for J; bases not matched to a gene: 2.

This clone has a single count. V usage is TRBV5-1 and J usage is TRBJ2-3, with 10 bases fitting TRBD1. Germline lookup yields CDR1 SGHRS and CDR2 YFSETQ. Trimming at V came to 6 bases and at J to 3 bases, leaving 7 bases not matched to a gene. The CDR3 is 15 residues long. The chain's CDR3 is CASTPDRGVTDTQYF. The CDR3 region has the DNA TGCGCCAGCACGCCGGACAGGGGGGTGACAGATACGCAGTATTTT.